This T cell receptor beta chain was documented in a study of control samples from healthy donors and cancer patients. The length of the CDR3 is 14 residues. The germline V gene encodes CDR1 MDHEN and CDR2 SYDVKM. V lost 3 bases to trimming and J lost 7 bases, with 13 bases between them. Method: immunoSEQ multiplex PCR; TCRdb's copy keeps in-frame clones and lacks some. The sample consists of 70,000 to 80,000 clones, approximately 84% of them appearing once. This sequence was found in a woman aged 45-60 years in good health. Sequencing was performed on blood. The chain is built from TRBV28 and TRBJ2-1, with no clear D. The CDR3, as DNA: TGTGCCAGCAGTTTGGGCCGAATTTGGAATGAGCAGTTCTTC. Protein sequence: CASSLGRIWNEQFF. Based on the CDR3 plus reference TRBV28 and TRBJ2-1, the full variable domain is DVKVTQSSRYLVKRTGEKVFLECVQDMDHENMFWYRQDPGLGLRLIYFSYDVKMKEKGDIPEGYSVSREKKERFSLILESASTNQTSMYLCASSLGRIWNEQFFGPGTRLTVL.